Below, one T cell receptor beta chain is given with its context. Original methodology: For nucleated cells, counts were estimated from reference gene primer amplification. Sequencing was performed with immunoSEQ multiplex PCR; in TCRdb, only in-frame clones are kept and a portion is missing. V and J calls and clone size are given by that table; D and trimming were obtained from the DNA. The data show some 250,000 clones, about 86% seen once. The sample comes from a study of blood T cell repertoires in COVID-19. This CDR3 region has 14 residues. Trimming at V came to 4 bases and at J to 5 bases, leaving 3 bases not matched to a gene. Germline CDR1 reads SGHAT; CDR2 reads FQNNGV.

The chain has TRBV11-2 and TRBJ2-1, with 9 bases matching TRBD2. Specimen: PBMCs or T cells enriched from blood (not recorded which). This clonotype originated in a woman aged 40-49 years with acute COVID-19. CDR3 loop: CASSSSSGDNEQFF. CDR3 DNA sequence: TGTGCCAGCAGCTCCTCTAGCGGGGACAATGAGCAGTTCTTC.